This T cell receptor beta chain was captured in a study of cytomegalovirus exposure and HLA in healthy donors. Study-wide findings and caveats: Rates of TCR association differed by HLA locus in a later analysis, with DRB1 highest and HLA-C lowest. HLA restriction was apparent for most CMV-associated TCR beta chains in a later analysis. Researchers catalogued approximately 170 TCR beta chains as cytomegalovirus-associated.

V lost 0 bases and J 3 bases, leaving 12 bases between the germline ends. Germline V gives CDR1 LGHNA, CDR2 YSLEER. The CDR3 runs 15 residues. Amplification used 60 Vbeta primers and 13 Jbeta primers. Assay used: immunoSEQ multiplex PCR; TCRdb lists only in-frame clones, some missing. This table holds over 70,000 clones, approximately 80% found once. For this clone: Its antigen is as yet unknown.

This receptor was identified in a man aged 45-65 years in good health and CMV-seropositive. The sequenced sample was PBMCs. The chain couples TRBV4-3 to TRBJ2-7; possibly TRBD1 for D (5 bases). CDR3 loop: CASSQEYRMDYEQYF. Here the CDR3 DNA reads TGCGCCAGCAGCCAAGAATACAGGATGGACTACGAGCAGTACTTC.